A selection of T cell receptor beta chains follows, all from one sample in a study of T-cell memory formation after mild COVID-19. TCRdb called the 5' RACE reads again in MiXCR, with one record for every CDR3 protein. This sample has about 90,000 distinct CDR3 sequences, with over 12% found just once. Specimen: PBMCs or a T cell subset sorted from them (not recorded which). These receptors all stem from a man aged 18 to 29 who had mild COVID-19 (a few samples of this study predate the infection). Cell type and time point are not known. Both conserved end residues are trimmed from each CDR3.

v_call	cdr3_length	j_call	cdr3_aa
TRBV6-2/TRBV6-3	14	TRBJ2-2	ASSYSPAGDTGELF
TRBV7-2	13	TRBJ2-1	ASNSPGRSDNEQF
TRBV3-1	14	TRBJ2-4	ASSPGTSGDQNIQY
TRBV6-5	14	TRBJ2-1	ASSDSGGGSYNEQF
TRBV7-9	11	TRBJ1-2	ASSLPPSGQTH
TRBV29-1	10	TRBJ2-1	SVEGGSNEQF
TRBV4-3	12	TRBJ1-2	ASSQDTGNYGYT
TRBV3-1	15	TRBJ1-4	ASSPQTAAATNEKLF
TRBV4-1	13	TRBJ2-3	ASSPLGEDTDTQY
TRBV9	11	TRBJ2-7	ASSGPNSYEQY
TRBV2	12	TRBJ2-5	ASRPTGFWETQY
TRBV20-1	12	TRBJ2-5	SAPGGSGGETQY
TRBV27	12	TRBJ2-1	ASGSLDIYNEQF
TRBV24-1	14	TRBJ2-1	ATSDFEQGADNEQF
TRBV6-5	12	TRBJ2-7	ASSYEQRGYEQY
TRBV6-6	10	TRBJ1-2	ASTRANYGYT
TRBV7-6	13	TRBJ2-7	ASSLAGQGADEQY
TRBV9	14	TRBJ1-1	ASSGAVPGPNTEAF
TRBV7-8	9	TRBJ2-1	ASSSANEQF
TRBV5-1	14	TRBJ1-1	ASSFTGTASNTEAF
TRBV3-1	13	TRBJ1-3	ASSQGQISGNTIY
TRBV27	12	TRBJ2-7	ASKIAQGGYEQY
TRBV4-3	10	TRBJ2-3	ASSHQTDTQY
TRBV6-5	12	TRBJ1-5	ASSSTGGNQPQH
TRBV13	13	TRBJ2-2	ASSWRGAGTGELF
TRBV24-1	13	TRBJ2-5	ATSDSRDVGETQY
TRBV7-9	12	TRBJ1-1	ASSFLSLGAGLF
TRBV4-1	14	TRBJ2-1	ASSHAADSLHNEQF